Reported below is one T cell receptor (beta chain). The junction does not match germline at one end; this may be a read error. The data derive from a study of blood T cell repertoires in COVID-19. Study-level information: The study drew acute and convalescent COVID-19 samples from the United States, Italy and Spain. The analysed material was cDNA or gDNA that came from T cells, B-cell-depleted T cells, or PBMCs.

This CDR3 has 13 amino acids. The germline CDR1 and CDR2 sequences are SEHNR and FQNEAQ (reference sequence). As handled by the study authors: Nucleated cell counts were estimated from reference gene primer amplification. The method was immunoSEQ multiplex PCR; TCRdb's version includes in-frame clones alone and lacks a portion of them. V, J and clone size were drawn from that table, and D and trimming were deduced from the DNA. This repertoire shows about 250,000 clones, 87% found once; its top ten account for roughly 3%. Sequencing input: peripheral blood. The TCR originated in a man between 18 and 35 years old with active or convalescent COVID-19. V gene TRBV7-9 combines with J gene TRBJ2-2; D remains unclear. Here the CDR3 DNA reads TGTGCCAGCAGTTTAGTGGGCATCGGGGAGCTGTTTTTT. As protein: CASSLVGIGELFF.